This TCR beta chain derives from a study of shared clonotypes between healthy human individuals. Broader study findings: Genetic and exposure-history diversity was limited by the small donor number. The study found approximately 5% of naive CD4 clonotypes shared across a few donors.

A remark on this clone: Its antigen is not identified.

In the authors' methods: Junction-only immunoSEQ sequences carried no quality scores, so filtering differed. The table came from immunoSEQ multiplex PCR; TCRdb's copy has only in-frame clones and leaves some out. V and J calls and clone size are given by that table; D and trimming were obtained from the DNA. The data show approximately 400,000 clones, with 95% to 97% seen just once and about 0.32% held by the top ten. The germline gives CDR1 SGHNT, CDR2 YYREEE (reference sequence). Trimming removed 0 bases from V and 1 base from J, with 12 bases in between. The CDR3 covers 16 residues. The receptor's source is a man in his thirties or forties in good health. The V call is TRBV5-4, the J call TRBJ2-3; maybe TRBD1 (5 bases). Specimen: memory CD8+ T cells sorted from blood. The subset denotes: CD45RO+ cells pooled with CCR7-negative TemRA cells. CDR3 sequence (DNA): TGTGCCAGCAGCTTGGTTAGGGGATGGGGCACAGATACGCAGTATTTT. Protein sequence: CASSLVRGWGTDTQYF.